A selection of T cell receptor beta chains follows, all from one sample in a study of cytomegalovirus exposure and HLA in healthy donors. Assay: immunoSEQ multiplex PCR; the TCRdb copy retains only in-frame clones and omits some. The sample lists 100,000 to 140,000 clones; 70% to 85% were seen once. Sequencing input: PBMCs. These receptors were obtained from a male donor in good health and CMV-seronegative. Both conserved end residues are part of each CDR3. The D gene is left open where the match is weak. Clone size appears in some rows only: once, few, many, or a class for an expanded clone.

NA | TRBJ1-1 | TRBV6-1 | NA | CASSENAQGGLTEAFF | TGTGCCAGCAGTGAAAATGCTCAGGGAGGATTAACTGAAGCTTTCTTT
NA | TRBJ2-5 | TRBV25-1 | TRBD1 | CASTGQAYQETQYF | TGTGCCAGCACAGGACAGGCCTACCAAGAGACCCAGTACTTC
NA | TRBJ2-5 | TRBV28 | NA | CASSSLPADLFFEETQYF | TGTGCCAGCAGTTCCCTCCCAGCGGATCTCTTTTTTGAAGAGACCCAGTACTTC
NA | TRBJ2-7 | TRBV19 | TRBD1 | CASTPSGTGSYEQYF | TGTGCCAGTACCCCCTCCGGGACAGGGAGCTACGAGCAGTACTTC
NA | TRBJ2-6 | TRBV7-3 | NA | CASGTELSGANVLTF | TGTGCCAGCGGGACTGAGCTATCTGGGGCCAACGTCCTGACTTTC
NA | TRBJ1-2 | TRBV6-5 | TRBD1 | CASSYGGAGGSGYTF | TGTGCCAGCAGTTACGGTGGGGCAGGGGGCAGTGGCTACACCTTC
NA | TRBJ2-7 | TRBV19 | TRBD2 | CASSPGLAGAGEQYF | TGTGCCAGTAGTCCGGGACTAGCGGGAGCAGGGGAGCAGTACTTC
NA | TRBJ1-2 | TRBV19 | NA | CASSHRGSNYGYTF | TGTGCCAGTAGCCACCGAGGATCTAACTATGGCTACACCTTC
NA | TRBJ2-5 | TRBV19 | TRBD1 | CASSHRGETQYF | TGTGCCAGTAGTCACAGGGGCGAGACCCAGTACTTC
few | TRBJ2-1 | TRBV18 | TRBD2 | CASSPRQLAGGPSYNEQFF | TGTGCCAGCTCACCACGGCAACTAGCGGGAGGGCCTTCCTACAATGAGCAGTTCTTC
NA | TRBJ2-7 | TRBV27 | TRBD2 | CASTTTSGNYEQYF | TGTGCCAGCACCACGACGAGCGGGAACTACGAGCAGTACTTC
few | TRBJ2-2 | TRBV7-9 | NA | CASSPGARNTGELFF | TGTGCCAGCAGCCCAGGGGCGAGGAACACCGGGGAGCTGTTTTTT
NA | TRBJ2-7 | TRBV5-6 | NA | CASSFGSDEQYF | TGTGCCAGCAGCTTCGGTTCGGACGAGCAGTACTTC
few | TRBJ1-2 | TRBV7-9 | TRBD1 | CASSSGQGYGYTF | TGTGCCAGCAGCTCGGGACAGGGCTATGGCTACACCTTC
NA | TRBJ2-1 | TRBV27 | NA | CASDWAGSPYNEQFF | TGTGCCAGCGATTGGGCGGGGAGCCCCTACAATGAGCAGTTCTTC
NA | TRBJ1-2 | TRBV27 | TRBD1 | CASSSRGQGSYGYTF | TGTGCCAGCAGTTCGAGGGGACAGGGCAGCTATGGCTACACCTTC
NA | TRBJ1-2 | TRBV5-1 | TRBD1 | CASSSDGQENGYTF | TGCGCCAGCAGCTCGGATGGACAGGAAAATGGCTACACCTTC
NA | TRBJ1-3 | TRBV2 | TRBD1 | CASRAGTGSGNTIYF | TGTGCCAGCAGAGCCGGGACAGGCTCAGGAAACACCATATATTTT
few | TRBJ1-2 | TRBV28 | NA | CASSLGGGYTF | TGTGCCAGCAGTTTGGGGGGTGGCTACACCTTC
NA | TRBJ2-6 | TRBV5-6 | NA | CASSLQGSPGANVLTF | TGTGCCAGCAGCCTACAGGGTTCACCTGGGGCCAACGTCCTGACTTTC
NA | TRBJ2-1 | TRBV18 | TRBD1 | CASSPRGTGTNEQFF | TGTGCCAGCTCACCACGCGGGACAGGGACGAATGAGCAGTTCTTC
NA | TRBJ2-3 | TRBV19 | NA | CASSIERGFGTDTQYF | TGTGCCAGTAGTATAGAAAGGGGGTTCGGCACAGATACGCAGTATTTT
NA | TRBJ2-7 | TRBV2 | NA | CASRGDSNTYEQYF | TGTGCCAGCAGGGGGGACTCGAACACCTACGAGCAGTACTTC
NA | TRBJ2-3 | TRBV27 | NA | CASSLAGLDTQYF | TGTGCCAGCAGTCTCGCAGGGTTAGATACGCAGTATTTT
NA | TRBJ1-6 | TRBV4-1 | NA | CASSQERSSSYAYNSPLHF | TGCGCCAGCAGCCAAGAGAGGAGCAGTTCGTATGCCTATAATTCACCCCTCCACTTT
NA | TRBJ2-1 | TRBV10-3 | NA | CAISESASNNEQFF | TGTGCCATCAGTGAGTCGGCTAGCAACAATGAGCAGTTCTTC
few | TRBJ1-5 | TRBV6-5 | TRBD1 | CASSLGTDKPQHF | TGTGCCAGCAGTCTGGGGACAGACAAGCCCCAGCATTTT
NA | TRBJ2-6 | TRBV28 | TRBD1 | CASRRGPGKANVLTF | TGTGCCAGCAGGAGGGGGCCCGGGAAGGCCAACGTCCTGACTTTC
NA | TRBJ2-7 | TRBV20-1 | NA | CSGKDRYEQYF | TGCAGTGGAAAAGACAGATACGAGCAGTACTTC
NA | TRBJ2-2 | TRBV4-1 | TRBD2 | CASNQVAGATGELFF | TGCGCCAGCAACCAAGTGGCGGGAGCAACCGGGGAGCTGTTTTTT
NA | TRBJ2-7 | TRBV19 | TRBD2 | CASSVNSGTRSYEQYF | TGTGCCAGTAGTGTCAATAGCGGGACTAGATCCTACGAGCAGTACTTC
NA | TRBJ2-1 | TRBV14 | TRBD2 | CASSPGLVNEQFF | TGTGCCAGCAGCCCGGGACTAGTTAATGAGCAGTTCTTC
few | TRBJ2-1 | TRBV6-5 | NA | CASRVYVSPNNEQFF | TGTGCCAGCAGGGTGTACGTTTCCCCTAACAATGAGCAGTTCTTC
few | TRBJ1-1 | TRBV28 | TRBD1 | CASSLRDRGMAFF | TGTGCCAGCAGTTTGCGGGACAGGGGCATGGCTTTCTTT
NA | TRBJ2-3 | TRBV14 | TRBD1 | CASSPYRTGGAEDTQYF | TGTGCCAGCAGCCCATACAGGACAGGGGGCGCAGAAGATACGCAGTATTTT
few | TRBJ2-7 | TRBV7-9 | TRBD2 | CASSSSGRAGEQYF | TGTGCCAGCAGCTCTAGCGGGAGGGCCGGCGAGCAGTACTTC
NA | TRBJ2-7 | TRBV28 | TRBD1 | CASSFPDRAGYEQYF | TGTGCCAGCAGTTTCCCCGACAGGGCCGGATACGAGCAGTACTTC
NA | TRBJ1-2 | TRBV27 | NA | CASRTASYGYTF | TGTGCCAGCAGGACAGCATCCTATGGCTACACCTTC
NA | TRBJ2-7 | TRBV2 | NA | CASSQSRTNSYEQYF | TGTGCCAGCAGTCAGAGTAGAACAAACAGCTACGAGCAGTACTTC
NA | TRBJ2-5 | TRBV27 | NA | CASSSGSGGTQYF | TGTGCCAGCAGTTCGGGATCCGGCGGGACCCAGTACTTC
NA | TRBJ2-2 | TRBV6-1 | TRBD2 | CASRNKREDTGELFF | TGTGCCAGCAGGAACAAGCGGGAGGACACCGGGGAGCTGTTTTTT
NA | TRBJ1-6 | TRBV5-1 | NA | CASSLRGNSYNSPLHF | TGCGCCAGCAGCTTGCGGGGAAACTCCTATAATTCACCCCTCCACTTT
NA | TRBJ2-7 | TRBV18 | TRBD2 | CASSPRLAGVLYEQYF | TGTGCCAGCTCACCACGCCTAGCGGGAGTTTTGTACGAGCAGTACTTC
NA | TRBJ1-5 | TRBV7-2 | NA | CASSLRGTQPQHF | TGTGCCAGCAGCTTAAGGGGGACTCAGCCCCAGCATTTT
NA | TRBJ2-1 | TRBV27 | NA | CASSFTGGEYNEQFF | TGTGCCAGCAGTTTCACAGGAGGGGAGTACAATGAGCAGTTCTTC